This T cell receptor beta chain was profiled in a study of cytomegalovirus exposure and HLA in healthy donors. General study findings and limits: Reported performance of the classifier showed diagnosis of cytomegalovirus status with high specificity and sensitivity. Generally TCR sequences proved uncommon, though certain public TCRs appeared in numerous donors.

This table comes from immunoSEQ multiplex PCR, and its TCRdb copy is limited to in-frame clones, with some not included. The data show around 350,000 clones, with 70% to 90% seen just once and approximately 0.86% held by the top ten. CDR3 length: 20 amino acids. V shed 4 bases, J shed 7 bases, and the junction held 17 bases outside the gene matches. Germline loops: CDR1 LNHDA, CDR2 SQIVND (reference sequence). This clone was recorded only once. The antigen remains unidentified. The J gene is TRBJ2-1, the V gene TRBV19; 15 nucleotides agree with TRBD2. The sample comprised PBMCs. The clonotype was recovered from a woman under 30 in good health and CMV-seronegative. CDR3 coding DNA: TGTGCCAGTAGTACTCTAGAATCGGGGACTAGCGGGAGGCTTGTGAATGAGCAGTTCTTC. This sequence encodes CASSTLESGTSGRLVNEQFF.